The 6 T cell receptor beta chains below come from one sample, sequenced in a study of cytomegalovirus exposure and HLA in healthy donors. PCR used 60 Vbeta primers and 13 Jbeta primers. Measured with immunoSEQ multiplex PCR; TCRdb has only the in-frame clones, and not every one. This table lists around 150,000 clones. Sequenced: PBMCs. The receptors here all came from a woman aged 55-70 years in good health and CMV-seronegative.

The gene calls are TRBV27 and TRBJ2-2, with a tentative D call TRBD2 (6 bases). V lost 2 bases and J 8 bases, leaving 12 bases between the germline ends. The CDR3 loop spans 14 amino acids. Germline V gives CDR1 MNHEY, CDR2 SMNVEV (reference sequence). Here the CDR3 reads CASSLRRAGGELFF. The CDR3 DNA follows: TGTGCCAGCAGTTTACGGAGGGCCGGTGGGGAGCTGTTTTTT.

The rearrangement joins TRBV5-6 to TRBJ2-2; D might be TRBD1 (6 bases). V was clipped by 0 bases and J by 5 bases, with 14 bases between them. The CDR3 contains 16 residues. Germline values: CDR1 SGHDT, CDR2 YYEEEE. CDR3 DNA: TGTGCCAGCAGCTTGGAGGGGGAAGGGTTTACCGGGGAGCTGTTTTTT. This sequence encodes CASSLEGEGFTGELFF.

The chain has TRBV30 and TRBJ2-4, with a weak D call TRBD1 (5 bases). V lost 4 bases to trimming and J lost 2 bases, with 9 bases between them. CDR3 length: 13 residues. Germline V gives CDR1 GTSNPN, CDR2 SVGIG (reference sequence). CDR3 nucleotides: TGTGCCTGGAAAGGGGCGACCAAAAACATTCAGTACTTC. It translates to CAWKGATKNIQYF.

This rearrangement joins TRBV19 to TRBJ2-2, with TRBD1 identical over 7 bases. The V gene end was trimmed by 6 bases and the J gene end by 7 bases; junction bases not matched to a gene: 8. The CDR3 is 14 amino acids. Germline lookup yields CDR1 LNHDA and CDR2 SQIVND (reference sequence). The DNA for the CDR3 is TGTGCCAGTAGGTCTGACAGGGCTTACGGGGAGCTGTTTTTT. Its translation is CASRSDRAYGELFF. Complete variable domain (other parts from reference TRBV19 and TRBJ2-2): DGGITQSPKYLFRKEGQNVTLSCEQNLNHDAMYWYRQDPGQGLRLIYYSQIVNDFQKGDIAEGYSVSREKKESFPLTVTSAQKNPTAFYLCASRSDRAYGELFFGEGSRLTVL.

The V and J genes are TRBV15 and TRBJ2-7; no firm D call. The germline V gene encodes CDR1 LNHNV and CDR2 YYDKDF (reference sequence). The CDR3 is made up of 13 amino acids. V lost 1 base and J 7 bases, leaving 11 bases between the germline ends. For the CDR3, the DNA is TGTGCCACCAGCAGAGGGCCCTCGAGGGAGCAGTACTTC. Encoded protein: CATSRGPSREQYF.

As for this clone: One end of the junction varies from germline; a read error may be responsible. CDR3 DNA: TGTGCCAGCAGCCAAGGTATCGGACAACTCTTC. Translating it yields CASSQGIGQLF. The V call is TRBV4-2, the J call TRBJ1-2; possible D gene TRBD1, 5 bases. Germline values: CDR1 LGHNA, CDR2 YNFKEQ. CDR3 length: 11 amino acids.